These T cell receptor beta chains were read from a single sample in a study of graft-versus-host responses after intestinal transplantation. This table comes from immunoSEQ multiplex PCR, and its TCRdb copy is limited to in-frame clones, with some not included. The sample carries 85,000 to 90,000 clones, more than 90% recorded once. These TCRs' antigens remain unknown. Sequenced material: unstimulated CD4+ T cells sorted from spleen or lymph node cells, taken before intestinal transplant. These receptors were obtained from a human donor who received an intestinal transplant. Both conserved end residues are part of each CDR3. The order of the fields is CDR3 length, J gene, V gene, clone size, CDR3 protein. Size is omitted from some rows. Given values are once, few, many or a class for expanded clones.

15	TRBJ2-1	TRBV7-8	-	CASSLAGGRGNEQFF
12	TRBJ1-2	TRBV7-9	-	CASSPRPDGYTF
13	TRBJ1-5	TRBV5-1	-	CASSLSSPGPQHF
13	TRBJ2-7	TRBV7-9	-	CASSRDTNYEQYF
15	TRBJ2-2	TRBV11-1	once	CASSLQGAATGELFF
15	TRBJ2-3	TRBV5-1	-	CASSLRLANTDTQYF
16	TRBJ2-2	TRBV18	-	CASSPQAGANTGELFF
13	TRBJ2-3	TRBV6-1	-	CASRRDSTDTQYF
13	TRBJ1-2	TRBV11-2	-	CASSYPTGTGYTF
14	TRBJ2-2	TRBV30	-	CAWSIGMRTGELFF
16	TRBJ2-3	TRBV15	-	CATSRGGPSSADTQYF
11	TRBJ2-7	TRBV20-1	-	CSASFANEQYF
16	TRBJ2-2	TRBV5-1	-	CASAGGSAGGTGELFF
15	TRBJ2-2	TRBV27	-	CASSRTGYMTGELFF
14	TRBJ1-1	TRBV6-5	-	CASSLDRADTEAFF
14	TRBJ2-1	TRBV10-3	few	CAINAGGSYNEQFF
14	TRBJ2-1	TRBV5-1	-	CASRIGPGVNEQFF
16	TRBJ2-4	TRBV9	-	CASSPWEQYRANIQYF
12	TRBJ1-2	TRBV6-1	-	CASSTLPLGYTF
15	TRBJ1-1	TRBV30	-	CAWSVGGSTNTEAFF
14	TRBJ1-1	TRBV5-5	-	CASSLEDQNTEAFF
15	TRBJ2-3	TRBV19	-	CASSNWRGQTDTQYF
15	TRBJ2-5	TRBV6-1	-	CASRPGITRQETQYF